The clone carrying this TCR beta chain has a handful of counts. The sample belongs to a study of blood T cells in healthy people across ages. Across the whole study: About one barcoded beta molecule per two T cells came from capture by template switching.

A sample-barcoded 5' primer and a J-beta primer mix were used in a second PCR of roughly 7 to 12 cycles. TCRdb used MiXCR to reprocess the 5' RACE reads, holding one entry per CDR3 protein. The sample consists of 1 million or so distinct CDR3 sequences, 35% to 50% of them appearing once. PBMCs, at least 6 million per sample, were isolated. The extraction recovered at least 5.5 micrograms of total RNA per sample. CDR1 is DFQATT, CDR2 SNEGSKA, per germline (reference sequence). The CDR3 consists of 15 residues. Trimming took 1 base from V and 6 from J; bases not matched to a gene: 9. The specimen sequenced was blood. V is TRBV20-1 and J is TRBJ1-2, with 9 bases fitting TRBD1. The clonotype comes from a woman aged 60-70 years in good health. The CDR3 sequence is CSARGAGQGVNGYTF. In DNA form, the CDR3 reads TGCAGTGCTAGAGGGGCGGGACAGGGAGTTAATGGCTACACCTTC.